This TCR beta chain was sequenced during a study of neurological immune-mediated disorders. Study results and caveats: Patients with HTLV-1-associated myelopathy had the highest level of TCR clonal expansion, whereas patients with multiple sclerosis had the lowest level, falling beneath the level found in healthy controls.

A remark on this clonotype: What it binds is not known.

Over 170 million TCR-beta sequences from 15-18 subjects came out of each sequencing run. TCRdb re-called the 5' RACE reads with MiXCR, one entry per CDR3 protein. The top ten hold approximately 12% of the sample, which has tens of thousands of distinct CDR3 sequences, 12% seen once. Germline values: CDR1 MNHEY, CDR2 SMNVEV (reference sequence). The CDR3 totals 19 residues. J lost 3 bases, V lost 6 bases, and 17 bases had no gene match. The sample comprised PBMCs. The chain carries TRBV27 and TRBJ2-3; 11 bases agree with TRBD2. This clonotype originated in an older woman with HTLV-1-associated myelopathy (HAM/TSP). The CDR3 region is CASSLSPFETSGITDTQYF. Written as DNA, the CDR3 is TGTGCCAGCAGCTTAAGTCCCTTCGAGACTAGCGGGATAACAGATACGCAGTATTTT.